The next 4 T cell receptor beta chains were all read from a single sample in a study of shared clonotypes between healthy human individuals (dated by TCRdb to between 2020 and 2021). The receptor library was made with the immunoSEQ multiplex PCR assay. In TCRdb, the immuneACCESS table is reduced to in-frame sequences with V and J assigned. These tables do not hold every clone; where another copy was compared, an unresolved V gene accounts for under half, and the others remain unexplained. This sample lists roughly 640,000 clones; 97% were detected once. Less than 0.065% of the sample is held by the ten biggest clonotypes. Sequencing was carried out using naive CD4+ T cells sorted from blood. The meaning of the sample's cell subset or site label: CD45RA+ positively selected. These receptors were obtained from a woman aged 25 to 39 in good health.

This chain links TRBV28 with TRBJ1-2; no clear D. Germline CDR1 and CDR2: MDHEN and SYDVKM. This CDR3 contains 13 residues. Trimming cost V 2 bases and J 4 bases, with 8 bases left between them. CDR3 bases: TGTGCCAGCAGTTTACCCATACGCTATGGCTACACCTTC. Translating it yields CASSLPIRYGYTF.

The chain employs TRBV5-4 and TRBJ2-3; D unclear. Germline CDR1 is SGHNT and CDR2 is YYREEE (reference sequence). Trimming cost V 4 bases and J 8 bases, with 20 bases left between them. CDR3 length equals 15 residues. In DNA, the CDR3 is TGTGCCAGCAGCCAGTCCCTCTCCCGTCAGAGTACGCAGTATTTT. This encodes CASSQSLSRQSTQYF. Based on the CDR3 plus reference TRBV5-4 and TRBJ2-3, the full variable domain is ETGVTQSPTHLIKTRGQQVTLRCSSQSGHNTVSWYQQALGQGPQFIFQYYREEENGRGNFPPRFSGLQFPNYSSELNVNALELDDSALYLCASSQSLSRQSTQYFGPGTRLTVL.

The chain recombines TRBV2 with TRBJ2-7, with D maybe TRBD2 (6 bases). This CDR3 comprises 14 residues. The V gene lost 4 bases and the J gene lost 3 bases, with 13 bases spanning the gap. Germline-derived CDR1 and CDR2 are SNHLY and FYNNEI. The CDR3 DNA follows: TGTGCCAGCAGTGGGGGGACTGGAGGCTACGAGCAGTACTTC. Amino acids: CASSGGTGGYEQYF. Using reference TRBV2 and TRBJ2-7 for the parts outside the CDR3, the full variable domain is EPEVTQTPSHQVTQMGQEVILRCVPISNHLYFYWYRQILGQKVEFLVSFYNNEISEKSEIFDDQFSVERPDGSNFTLKIRSTKLEDSAMYFCASSGGTGGYEQYFGPGTRLTVT.

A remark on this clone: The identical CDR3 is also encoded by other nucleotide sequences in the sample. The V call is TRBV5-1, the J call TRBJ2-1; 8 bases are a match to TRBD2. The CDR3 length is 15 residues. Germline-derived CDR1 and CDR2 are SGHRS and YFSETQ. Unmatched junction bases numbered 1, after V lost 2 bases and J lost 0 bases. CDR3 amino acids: CASSLSGSSYNEQFF. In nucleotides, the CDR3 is TGCGCCAGCAGCTTAAGCGGGAGCTCCTACAATGAGCAGTTCTTC.